This T cell receptor (beta chain) comes out of a study of liver allograft versus peripheral blood T cells. Study in general: Transplanted-liver and recipient peripheral blood T cell receptor repertoires were compared.

TCRdb recomputed calls from the reads with MiXCR, one row per CDR3 protein. The profile covers about 8,300 distinct CDR3 sequences, with around a fifth appearing a single time and about 25% taken by the ten largest. This clonotype was detected many times. The sequence derives from a human patient who had a liver transplant. The T cells may come from the graft donor.

Here the CDR3 DNA reads TGTGCCAGCAGCAACGGGATTGAAGGCTACACCTTC. Amino acids: CASSNGIEGYTF. The V gene is TRBV9, the J gene TRBJ1-2, with D hard to call. This CDR3 is 12 amino acids long. Germline V CDR1 and CDR2: SGDLS, YYNGEE. The germline V and J ends were trimmed by 4 bases and 8 bases, with 12 bases remaining between them.